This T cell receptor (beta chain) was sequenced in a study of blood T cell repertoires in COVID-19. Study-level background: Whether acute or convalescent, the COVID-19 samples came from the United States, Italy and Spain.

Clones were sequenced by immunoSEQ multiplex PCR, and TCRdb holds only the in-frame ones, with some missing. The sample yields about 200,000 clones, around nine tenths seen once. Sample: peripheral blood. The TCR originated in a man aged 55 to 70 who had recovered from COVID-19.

CDR3 in amino acids: CASSPGGSYNEQFF. The CDR3 coding sequence is TGTGCCAGCAGCCCGGGGGGCAGTTACAATGAGCAGTTCTTC. This chain links TRBV11-3 with TRBJ2-1, with D possibly being TRBD2 (7 bases). V shed 5 bases and J shed 4 bases, with 12 bases lying between them. In germline, CDR1 is SGHNT, CDR2 YENEEA. This CDR3 is 14 amino acids long.